The clone carrying this TCR beta chain was recorded once. Its target is unknown. Treatment defined: roughly ten-day PBMC culture with coronavirus spike peptide pools or control peptides (ViraFEST assay). The data stem from a study of vaccination and CD4 T cells after COVID-19. Overall study context: The control cultures got either a CEFX pool, an HIV-1 Nef pool, or no peptide at all.

Study-wide results and limits: In median terms, SARS-CoV-2-reactive clonotypes went from about 20 to 38, a nonsignificant rise. 304 of 307 vaccine-specific clones from convalescent patients were spike mono-reactive.

Cultured CD4+ T cell DNA underwent sequencing with the Oncomine TCR Beta short-read assay. Genomic DNA was taken out of cultured CD4+ T cells by extraction. Each CDR3 protein is one row after TCRdb ran MiXCR on the PCR reads. In the table there are roughly 10,000 distinct CDR3 sequences, over 25% of which are singletons. V was shortened by 1 base and J by 3 bases, with 13 bases between the two germline ends. The CDR3 contains 15 residues. Germline V gene lookup returns CDR1 LGHNA and CDR2 YSLEER. Sequencing used CD4+ T cells from blood, cultured in vitro, obtained after SARS-CoV-2 vaccination. This chain joins TRBV4-3 and TRBJ2-7; D is unresolved. This TCR came from a human donor who had recovered from COVID-19. The CDR3: CASSQGRRSGYEQYF. The CDR3 nucleotides are TGCGCCAGCAGCCAAGGCAGGCGATCCGGCTACGAGCAGTACTTC.